The 25 T cell receptor beta chains below all came from one sample that was sequenced in a study of blood T cells in healthy people across ages. Combining a sample-barcoded 5' primer with a J-beta primer mix, a second PCR ran for about 7 to 11 cycles. TCRdb reanalysed the 5' RACE reads using MiXCR and keeps one entry per CDR3 protein. The table lists about 1.8 million distinct CDR3 sequences, 40% to 55% of them singletons. Material: blood. All receptors come from a woman aged 40 to 49 in good health.

The V gene is TRBV20-1, the J gene TRBJ1-4; no clear D gene. Trimming cost V 0 bases and J 2 bases, with 16 bases left between them. The length of the CDR3 is 17 residues. The germline V gene has CDR1 DFQATT and CDR2 SNEGSKA (reference sequence). DNA of the CDR3: TGCAGTGCTAGAGATTTCGGGAAGGGAGCGACTAATGAAAAACTGTTTTTT. As protein: CSARDFGKGATNEKLFF.

The chain couples TRBV27 to TRBJ2-1; tentative D call: TRBD1 (6 bases). The CDR3 is made up of 18 amino acids. With 2 bases removed from V and 8 bases from J, the gap between germline ends came to 25 bases. Germline V lookup: CDR1 MNHEY, CDR2 SMNVEV (reference sequence). The DNA for the CDR3 is TGTGCCAGCAGTTTAATAGTGGGGGCCGCAGGATATTTCTATGAGCAGTTCTTC. Its translation is CASSLIVGAAGYFYEQFF.

This clonotype showed up just a few times. The rearrangement links TRBV28 to TRBJ2-3; 11 bases align to TRBD2. Germline V gives CDR1 MDHEN, CDR2 SYDVKM. Trimming cost V 3 bases and J 5 bases; bases outside gene matches: 1. The CDR3 spans 14 residues. The CDR3 DNA reads as TGTGCCAGCAGTTTTACTAGCGGGAGAGATACGCAGTATTTT. Amino acid sequence: CASSFTSGRDTQYF.

V and J are TRBV6-1 and TRBJ1-6; no clear D gene. The CDR3 sequence is 15 residues long. The V gene lost 3 bases and the J gene lost 7 bases, with 13 bases spanning the gap. Germline-derived CDR1 and CDR2 are MNHNS and SASEGT. As DNA, the CDR3 is TGTGCCAGCAGTGATTTAGGGTTGAGGAATTCACCCCTCCACTTT. Translation: CASSDLGLRNSPLHF.

Concerning this clonotype: Mismatch with germline at one junction end may stem from a read error. The V gene is TRBV15, the J gene TRBJ2-5; the D gene is possibly TRBD1 (6 bases). The CDR3 covers 14 residues. Germline V gene lookup returns CDR1 LNHNV and CDR2 YYDKDF (reference sequence). The CDR3 is CAASGNRASETQYF. CDR3 bases: TGTGCCGCCAGCGGAAACAGGGCCTCGGAGACCCAGTACTTC.

This sequence joins TRBV27 and TRBJ2-7, with 9 bases identical to TRBD2. The CDR3 loop spans 15 amino acids. The V segment lost 4 bases and the J segment 1 base; nucleotides outside the gene matches: 5. Germline assignment: CDR1 MNHEY and CDR2 SMNVEV (reference sequence). The CDR3 reads CASSSPTSGSYEQYF. CDR3 nucleotide sequence: TGTGCCAGCAGTTCCCCGACTAGCGGTTCCTACGAGCAGTACTTC.

The chain couples TRBV9 to TRBJ2-5; D is possibly TRBD2 (7 bases). The V and J ends lost 3 bases and 5 bases respectively, with 17 bases between them. Germline CDR1 reads SGDLS; CDR2 reads YYNGEE. This CDR3 has 15 residues. CDR3 amino acids: CASSARDGGLETQYF. The CDR3 region has the DNA TGTGCCAGCAGCGCCCGGGACGGGGGGCTTGAGACCCAGTACTTC.

The chain uses TRBV20-1 and TRBJ2-1; 12 nucleotides agree with TRBD1. V trimming: 3 bases; J trimming: 8 bases; junction bases outside the gene matches: 11. This CDR3 comprises 16 residues. The germline gives CDR1 DFQATT, CDR2 SNEGSKA (reference sequence). The DNA for the CDR3 is TGCAGTGCTAGGAACCGGGACAGGGGGCTTCGGGATGAGCAGTTCTTC. This gives the protein CSARNRDRGLRDEQFF.

There are a few counts of this clonotype. The V call is TRBV15, the J call TRBJ2-1; no definite D call. The CDR3 runs 13 residues. Looked up from germline, CDR1 is LNHNV and CDR2 is YYDKDF (reference sequence). Trimming cost V 0 bases and J 5 bases, with 5 bases left between them. The CDR3 region is CATSRDSDNEQFF. In DNA, the CDR3 is TGTGCCACCAGCAGAGATTCCGACAATGAGCAGTTCTTC. Complete variable domain (other parts from reference TRBV15 and TRBJ2-1): DAMVIQNPRYQVTQFGKPVTLSCSQTLNHNVMYWYQQKSSQAPKLLFHYYDKDFNNEADTPDNFQSRRPNTSFCFLDIRSPGLGDTAMYLCATSRDSDNEQFFGPGTRLTVL.

This clonotype turned up a few times. This chain joins TRBV7-2 and TRBJ2-3; 9 bases match TRBD2. The CDR3 loop spans 16 amino acids. V was pared by 5 bases and J by 7 bases, with 13 bases of the junction left unmatched. Germline-derived CDR1 and CDR2 are SGHTA and FQGNSA. The CDR3 is CASSTQPGTSSNTQYF. CDR3 nucleotide sequence: TGTGCCAGCAGCACCCAACCCGGGACTAGCAGTAATACGCAGTATTTT.

With respect to this clonotype: Germline and junction disagree at one end, which may indicate a read error. The rearrangement uses TRBV28 and TRBJ2-5, with D perhaps matching TRBD1 or TRBD2 (5 bases each). Germline V CDR1 and CDR2: MDHEN, SYDVKM. This CDR3 is 12 amino acids long. The CDR3 is CARSLGTQQQYF. The CDR3 nucleotides are TGTGCCAGGAGTTTAGGGACGCAACAGCAGTACTTC.

The table lists this clonotype with a few counts. The V gene is TRBV7-2, the J gene TRBJ2-7; a possible D gene is TRBD2 (5 bases). CDR1 and CDR2 from the germline V gene are SGHTA and FQGNSA. The CDR3 extends over 14 amino acids. The germline V and J ends were trimmed by 8 bases and 2 bases, with 16 bases remaining between them. DNA for the CDR3: TGTGCCAGCTCTCTGGACTTCCACACCTACGAGCAGTACTTC. Protein product: CASSLDFHTYEQYF.

V gene TRBV12-3 or TRBV12-4 combines with J gene TRBJ2-3; 8 bases match TRBD2. V lost 7 bases, J lost 8 bases, and 11 bases stayed unmatched. The CDR3 runs 14 residues. The CDR3, as DNA: TGTGCCAGCATGATTAGCGGGGATACCCGTACGCAGTATTTT. Protein: CASMISGDTRTQYF.

The chain links TRBV20-1 to TRBJ1-1; D may be TRBD1 (6 bases). V gave up 3 bases and J gave up 6 bases, with 14 bases separating them. Germline CDR1 is DFQATT and CDR2 is SNEGSKA (reference sequence). The CDR3 spans 13 residues. This chain's CDR3 is CSASLNRVPEAFF. CDR3 DNA sequence: TGCAGTGCTAGCCTTAACAGGGTTCCTGAAGCTTTCTTT.

As for this clonotype: This clone may be a read error of a much larger clone one base away. The chain couples TRBV7-8 to TRBJ2-4; maybe TRBD1 (5 bases). This CDR3 region has 14 residues. V lost 7 bases and J 7 bases, leaving 17 bases between the germline ends. Germline V gene sequence: CDR1 SGHVS, CDR2 FQNEAQ. CDR3 sequence (DNA): TGTGCCAGCAACTTCCCTGACAGAGAGAACATTCAGTACTTC. This translates into CASNFPDRENIQYF.

The V and J genes are TRBV27 and TRBJ2-1, with a tentative D call TRBD1 (5 bases). V dropped 0 bases and J dropped 12 bases, with 21 bases sitting between them. The CDR3 consists of 16 residues. Germline V CDR1 and CDR2: MNHEY, SMNVEV (reference sequence). This CDR3 reads CASSLSTATLAIGQFF. In DNA, the CDR3 is TGTGCCAGCAGTTTATCGACAGCCACTTTGGCAATCGGGCAGTTCTTC.

The rearrangement links TRBV4-3 to TRBJ2-7; weak D call: TRBD2 (5 bases). Between the trimmed V and J ends, which lost 1 base and 3 bases, there was a span of 13 bases. The CDR3 runs 15 residues. The germline V gene has CDR1 LGHNA and CDR2 YSLEER. This CDR3 is CASSQGKTAGYEQYF. CDR3 sequence (DNA): TGCGCCAGCAGCCAAGGAAAGACGGCGGGCTACGAGCAGTACTTC.

V gene TRBV6-1 combines with J gene TRBJ2-1; 8 nucleotides match TRBD1. CDR3 size: 15 residues. With 0 bases clipped from V and 5 bases from J, the junction kept 3 bases outside the gene matches. Germline-derived CDR1 and CDR2 are MNHNS and SASEGT. The CDR3, as DNA: TGTGCCAGCAGTGAAGCGGACAGGGTCAACAATGAGCAGTTCTTC. Translated: CASSEADRVNNEQFF.

This clonotype was recorded a few times. The rearrangement joins TRBV4-2 to TRBJ2-5, with 9 positions matching TRBD2. The junction had 7 bases not matched to a gene; V was cut back by 1 base and J by 4 bases. The CDR3 sequence is 16 residues long. The V gene's germline CDR1 is LGHNA and CDR2 YNFKEQ. The CDR3 here is CASSQVGFSGGETQYF. The CDR3 DNA sequence: TGTGCCAGCAGCCAAGTTGGATTTAGCGGGGGAGAGACCCAGTACTTC.

The V gene is TRBV12-3 or TRBV12-4, the J gene TRBJ1-2; tentative D call: TRBD1 (6 bases). The CDR3 runs to 16 residues. V lost 6 bases to trimming and J lost 0 bases, with 17 bases between them. CDR3 protein: CASSPGGSRANYGYTF. For the CDR3, the DNA is TGTGCCAGCAGCCCGGGGGGCAGCAGAGCTAACTATGGCTACACCTTC.

J is TRBJ1-2 and V is TRBV7-9, with 10 bases lining up with TRBD1. This CDR3 spans 16 amino acids. Germline CDR1 reads SEHNR; CDR2 reads FQNEAQ (reference sequence). J gave up 3 bases and V 5 bases, and 9 bases lay outside the gene matches. The CDR3 here is CASSASTGGGDYGYTF. In DNA form, the CDR3 reads TGTGCCAGCAGCGCATCGACAGGGGGCGGAGACTATGGCTACACCTTC.

The chain recombines TRBV20-1 with TRBJ2-3; 10 nucleotides match TRBD1. The CDR3 is made up of 14 amino acids. Germline trimming cut 5 bases from V and 4 bases from J; bases unmatched to any gene: 6. Germline CDR1 is DFQATT and CDR2 is SNEGSKA (reference sequence). The CDR3 spells CSAEGQGIADTQYF. As DNA, the CDR3 is TGCAGTGCTGAGGGACAGGGGATTGCAGATACGCAGTATTTT.

This chain connects TRBV15 to TRBJ2-1; D ambiguous. Germline CDR1 reads LNHNV; CDR2 reads YYDKDF (reference sequence). CDR3 length: 12 amino acids. V shed 3 bases and J shed 6 bases, with 6 bases lying between them. The CDR3 here is CATSRASNEQFF. In DNA, the CDR3 is TGTGCCACCAGCAGGGCTTCCAATGAGCAGTTCTTC. The complete variable domain, with remaining parts taken from reference TRBV15 and TRBJ2-1, reads DAMVIQNPRYQVTQFGKPVTLSCSQTLNHNVMYWYQQKSSQAPKLLFHYYDKDFNNEADTPDNFQSRRPNTSFCFLDIRSPGLGDTAMYLCATSRASNEQFFGPGTRLTVL.

The chain employs TRBV9 and TRBJ2-7, with a weak D call TRBD1 (5 bases). The CDR3 covers 14 residues. V lost 0 bases and J 12 bases, leaving 19 bases between the germline ends. The germline CDR1 and CDR2 sequences are SGDLS and YYNGEE. The CDR3 protein is CASSVGITSGASYF. CDR3 nucleotides: TGTGCCAGCAGCGTAGGTATAACCTCTGGGGCATCGTACTTC.

The chain links TRBV9 to TRBJ1-2; no reliable D call. Trimming removed 5 bases from V and 8 bases from J, with 16 bases in between. The CDR3 covers 13 residues. CDR1 and CDR2 from the germline V gene are SGDLS and YYNGEE. This CDR3 reads CASRGGKVNGYTF. The CDR3 DNA follows: TGTGCCAGCAGGGGCGGGAAGGTTAACGGCTACACCTTC.